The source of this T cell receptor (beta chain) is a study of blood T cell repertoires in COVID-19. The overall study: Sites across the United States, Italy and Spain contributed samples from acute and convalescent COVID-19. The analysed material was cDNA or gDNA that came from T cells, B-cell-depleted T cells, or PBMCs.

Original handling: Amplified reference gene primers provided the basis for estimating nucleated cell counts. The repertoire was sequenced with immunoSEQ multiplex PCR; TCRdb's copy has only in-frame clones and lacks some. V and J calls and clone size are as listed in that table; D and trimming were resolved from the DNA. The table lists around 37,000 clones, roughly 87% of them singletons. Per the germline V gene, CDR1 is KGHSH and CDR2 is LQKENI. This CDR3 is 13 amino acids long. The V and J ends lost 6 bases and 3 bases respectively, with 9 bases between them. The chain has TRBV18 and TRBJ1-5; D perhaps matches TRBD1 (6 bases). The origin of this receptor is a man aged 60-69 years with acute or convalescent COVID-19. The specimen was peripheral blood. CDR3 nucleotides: TGTGCCAGCTCCGGACAGAACAATCAGCCCCAGCATTTT. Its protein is CASSGQNNQPQHF.